Sequencing of this T cell receptor (beta chain) was carried out in a study of T cell repertoires in cytomegalovirus infection. Study-level background: It was the public TCR beta signatures that indicated both CMV infection and matching HLA type. Study-wide points: The ex vivo response showed dominance by HLA-C-restricted CMV-specific TCR beta clonotypes. Summed public TCR beta family frequency identified CMV carriers bearing the relevant HLA.

This clonotype came up many times. Its antigen is not identified. The V and J ends lost 4 bases and 0 bases, in that order; junction bases with no gene match: 9. The CDR3 has 17 residues. Germline assignment: CDR1 SGHRS and CDR2 YFSETQ. MiXCR, applied by TCRdb to the reads, yields one record per CDR3 protein. The sample contains 150,000 to 200,000 distinct CDR3 sequences, approximately 14% of which appear only once. The V gene is TRBV5-1, the J gene TRBJ1-1; 10 bases are shared with TRBD1. This clonotype was obtained from a human donor in good health (CMV status not recorded). Some clones in this sample may be carry-over from other donors' samples. The sample comprised PBMCs. The CDR3 reads CASSQTGTGVMNTEAFF. The CDR3 DNA follows: TGCGCCAGCAGCCAGACCGGGACAGGGGTTATGAACACTGAAGCTTTCTTT.